The rows below give T cell receptor beta chains drawn from one sample of a study of cytomegalovirus exposure and HLA in healthy donors. Clones were sequenced by immunoSEQ multiplex PCR, and TCRdb holds only the in-frame ones, with some missing. Here the sample spans nearly 110,000 clones, less than 85% being singletons. Sequences were obtained from PBMCs. These TCRs come from a woman in her 40s in good health and CMV-seropositive. Both conserved end residues are part of each CDR3. The D gene is left open where the match is weak. Expanded clones are given a class, and other clones once, few, many or no size at all.

>TRBV5-4|TRBD1|.|TRBJ2-5
CASSRDQWTGDAETQYF
TGTGCCAGCAGCCGCGATCAGTGGACAGGGGACGCGGAGACCCAGTACTTC
>TRBV5-4|TRBD1|.|TRBJ2-2
CASSPGQGSTGELFF
TGTGCCAGCAGCCCAGGACAGGGGAGCACCGGGGAGCTGTTTTTT
>TRBV29-1|.|once|TRBJ2-7
CSVGEQGNEQYF
TGCAGCGTTGGCGAACAGGGCAACGAGCAGTACTTC
>TRBV29-1|TRBD1|.|TRBJ1-1
CSIAGIGGKVTEAFF
TGCAGCATCGCCGGGATAGGGGGCAAGGTCACTGAAGCTTTCTTT
>TRBV30|.|.|TRBJ2-5
CAWSVGETQYF
TGTGCCTGGAGTGTCGGTGAGACCCAGTACTTC
>TRBV11-2|.|.|TRBJ1-4
CASSFVRGSEKLFF
TGTGCCAGCAGCTTTGTCAGGGGTTCTGAAAAACTGTTTTTT
>TRBV4-3|TRBD1|.|TRBJ2-3
CASSQDRASTDTQYF
TGCGCCAGCAGCCAGGACAGGGCTAGCACAGATACGCAGTATTTT
>TRBV30|.|.|TRBJ1-1
CAWRDSGGTEAFF
TGTGCCTGGAGGGACAGTGGAGGCACTGAAGCTTTCTTT
>TRBV7-8|.|.|TRBJ2-6
CASSRGREPTRGANVLTF
TGTGCCAGCAGCCGTGGCAGGGAACCCACTCGTGGGGCCAACGTCCTGACTTTC
>TRBV5-6|.|.|TRBJ2-5
CASSLGTEETQYF
TGTGCCAGCAGCTTGGGGACAGAAGAGACCCAGTACTTC
>TRBV5-4|TRBD1|once|TRBJ2-7
CASSKYRGRGFEQYF
TGTGCCAGCAGCAAATACAGGGGACGTGGGTTCGAGCAGTACTTC
>TRBV27|TRBD1|.|TRBJ1-5
CASRTGQGSNQPQHF
TGTGCCAGCAGGACAGGACAGGGGAGCAATCAGCCCCAGCATTTT
>TRBV11-3|.|.|TRBJ1-1
CASSQGSGTEAFF
TGTGCCAGCAGTCAAGGGAGTGGCACTGAAGCTTTCTTT
>TRBV27|TRBD1|.|TRBJ2-7
CASKRTGVDEQYF
TGTGCCAGCAAACGGACAGGGGTGGACGAGCAGTACTTC
>TRBV2|.|.|TRBJ1-5
CASSGNWGGQPQHF
TGTGCCAGCAGTGGTAATTGGGGGGGACAGCCCCAGCATTTT
>TRBV7-6|.|.|TRBJ2-7
CASSLEKQSGEQYF
TGTGCCAGCAGCTTAGAGAAACAGAGCGGCGAGCAGTACTTC